The clone carrying this T cell receptor beta chain came up a few times. Its antigen is undetermined. The primer mix had 60 Vbeta and 13 Jbeta primers. Using immunoSEQ multiplex PCR, the repertoire was profiled, and TCRdb retains in-frame clones only, with some absent. The table has under 150,000 clones, over 60% seen once. These data are taken from a study of cytomegalovirus exposure and HLA in healthy donors. Study outcomes and limitations: TRBV6-2, TRBV6-3 and other indistinguishable V segments were excluded.

The CDR3 runs to 14 residues. V lost 0 bases and J lost 2, with 8 bases in between. In germline, CDR1 is MNHNY, CDR2 SVGAGI (reference sequence). The sequence was collected from a human donor in good health. This rearrangement joins TRBV6-6 to TRBJ2-7, with D unresolved. Source material: PBMCs. The CDR3 region is CASSYSADTYEQYF. CDR3 nucleotide sequence: TGTGCCAGCAGTTACTCGGCCGACACCTACGAGCAGTACTTC.